The clone carrying this T cell receptor beta chain showed up just a few times. Its antigen is not known. Germline V gives CDR1 MNHEY, CDR2 SVGAGI. V was trimmed by 10 bases and J by 4 bases, leaving 17 bases between them. This CDR3 has 14 residues. The data derive from a study of cytomegalovirus exposure and HLA in healthy donors. Study-level background: An earlier analysis identified 110 million or so unique TCR beta sequences in about 180 million T cells. Drawn from HLA-typed donors, tens of millions of unique TCRs were held in an early data release. Study-wide results and limits: With further analysis later on, most CMV-associated TCR beta chains appeared HLA-restricted.

Primers for the PCR totalled 60 Vbeta and 13 Jbeta. Here immunoSEQ multiplex PCR was the method, and the copy in TCRdb shows in-frame clones only, minus some. Of 170,000 or so clones in the sample, roughly 90% are singletons; the top ten hold approximately 2%. V is TRBV6-5 and J is TRBJ2-1; a weak D match, TRBD2 (6 bases). The source is a woman younger than 35 in good health and CMV-seronegative. Sequenced input: PBMCs. This CDR3 is CATGVGSVYNEQFF. The CDR3 DNA sequence: TGTGCCACGGGGGTCGGGTCGGTTTACAATGAGCAGTTCTTC.